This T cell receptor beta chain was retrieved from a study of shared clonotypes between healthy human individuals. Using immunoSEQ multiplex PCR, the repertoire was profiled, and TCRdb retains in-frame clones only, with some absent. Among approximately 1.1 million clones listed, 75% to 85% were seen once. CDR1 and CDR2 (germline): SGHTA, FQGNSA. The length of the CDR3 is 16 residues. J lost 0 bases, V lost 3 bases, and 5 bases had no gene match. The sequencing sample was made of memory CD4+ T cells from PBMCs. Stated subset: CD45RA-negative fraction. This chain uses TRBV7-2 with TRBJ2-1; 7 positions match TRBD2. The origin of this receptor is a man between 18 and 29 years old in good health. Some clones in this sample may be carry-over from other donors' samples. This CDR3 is CASSFGRGSSYNEQFF. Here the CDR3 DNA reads TGTGCCAGCAGCTTCGGGCGGGGGAGCTCCTACAATGAGCAGTTCTTC. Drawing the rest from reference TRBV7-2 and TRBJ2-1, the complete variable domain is GAGVSQSPSNKVTEKGKDVELRCDPISGHTALYWYRQSLGQGLEFLIYFQGNSAPDKSGLPSDRFSAERTGGSVSTLTIQRTQQEDSAVYLCASSFGRGSSYNEQFFGPGTRLTVL.